This T cell receptor (beta chain) comes out of a study of tumor-infiltrating lymphocytes in localized non-small cell lung cancer. About the research overall: Patients included smokers and never-smokers with various histologies, some sampled after neoadjuvant chemotherapy. From each patient, both tumor and uninvolved lung, non-adjacent to tumor, were sampled. Study results and limitations: No link was found between tumor T-cell fraction and recurrence-free survival. Tumors had more T cell infiltration than uninvolved lung, per TCRbeta sequencing and CD3 counts.

Only a few counts were recorded for this clone. Its antigen remains unknown. The V gene end was trimmed by 5 bases and the J gene end by 3 bases; junction bases not matched to a gene: 16. The CDR3 loop spans 18 amino acids. CDR1 is MNHEY, CDR2 SMNVEV, per germline (reference sequence). The assay was immunoSEQ multiplex PCR, and TCRdb's table has in-frame clones only and misses some. The sample contains tens of thousands of clones, roughly three fifths of which appear only once. This TCR derives from a human donor with non-small cell lung cancer. V usage is TRBV27 and J usage is TRBJ1-2, with 9 bases that match TRBD1. Source material: lung tumor tissue. DNA for the CDR3: TGTGCCAGCAGTATAACAGGGGGCATGCCTTGGAGGGACTATGGCTACACCTTC. It is translated as CASSITGGMPWRDYGYTF.